The rows below give T cell receptor beta chains drawn from one sample of a study of CD8 T cells in ankylosing spondylitis. MiXCR was run by TCRdb on the 5' RACE reads, yielding one entry per CDR3 protein. The repertoire holds over 400,000 distinct CDR3 sequences, with 25% to 30% as singletons. The specimen was blood, either unsorted or a sorted T cell fraction (not recorded which). The origin of the receptors is a male donor with ankylosing spondylitis. The CDR3 runs from the conserved cysteine through the conserved F or W. The order of the fields is D gene, clone size, J gene, V gene, CDR3 DNA, CDR3 protein. The D gene is left open where the match is weak. Only some rows state a clone size, as once, few, many or a class for expanded clones.

>NA|NA|TRBJ1-2|TRBV3-1
TGTGCCAGCAGCCAAGACGTGGCCGGTAGGGGCTACACCTTC
CASSQDVAGRGYTF
>NA|few|TRBJ1-5|TRBV12-3/TRBV12-4
TGTGCCAGCAGTTTAGGGTTACTCAATAGCAATCAGCCCCAGCATTTT
CASSLGLLNSNQPQHF
>NA|few|TRBJ1-1|TRBV5-6
TGTGCCAGCACCTCCATGGGACGGACGAACACTGAAGCTTTCTTT
CASTSMGRTNTEAFF
>NA|NA|TRBJ2-7|TRBV2
TGTGCCAGCAGTGAACTACGAGGGACCAACGAGCAGTACTTC
CASSELRGTNEQYF
>TRBD2|few|TRBJ2-1|TRBV5-1
TGCGCCAGCAGCCGACTAGCGGCAAATGAGCAGTTCTTC
CASSRLAANEQFF
>NA|NA|TRBJ2-1|TRBV28
TGTGCCAGCAGTCCCTCGGGACTCCCCTCCTACAATGAGCAGTTCTTC
CASSPSGLPSYNEQFF
>TRBD1|few|TRBJ2-2|TRBV12-3/TRBV12-4
TGTGCCGGCAGGGGACAGGGGAACACCGGGGAGCTGTTTTTT
CAGRGQGNTGELFF
>TRBD1|NA|TRBJ2-5|TRBV28
TGTGCCAGCAGTTTCCATGGGACAGGGAAAGAGACCCAGTACTTC
CASSFHGTGKETQYF
>NA|once|TRBJ2-5|TRBV24-1
TGTGCCACCAGAAATCACCGGGACCAACTCCAAGAGACCCAGTACTTC
CATRNHRDQLQETQYF
>NA|few|TRBJ2-1|TRBV7-2
TGTGCCAGCAGCTCCCCGACGAGCCCCTACAATGAGCAGTTCTTC
CASSSPTSPYNEQFF
>NA|NA|TRBJ1-2|TRBV6-1
TGTGCCAGCAGCCCTATCGGGGGCTACACCTTC
CASSPIGGYTF
>NA|once|TRBJ1-4|TRBV15
TGTGCCACCAGCAGATCCTCGGGGGCAACTAATGAAAAACTGTTTTTT
CATSRSSGATNEKLFF
>NA|few|TRBJ2-5|TRBV30
TGTGCCTGGAGTACCTCGGGACGAGAGACCCAGTACTTC
CAWSTSGRETQYF
>NA|many|TRBJ2-5|TRBV18
TGTGCCAGCTCACCATTTGGCAGGGGAGAGACCCAGTACTTC
CASSPFGRGETQYF
>NA|NA|TRBJ2-1|TRBV5-1
TGCGCCAGCAGCTTGGCGGCCCCGAGCTCCTACAATGAGCAGTTCTTC
CASSLAAPSSYNEQFF
>NA|NA|TRBJ2-7|TRBV3-1
TGTGCCAGCAGCCAGGGGTCGGGAATAGCTGGGGAAAATTACGAGCAGTACTTC
CASSQGSGIAGENYEQYF
>TRBD2|few|TRBJ2-2|TRBV7-9
TGTGCCAGCAGCTCGGGACTAGGTTGGCCCGGGGAGCTGTTTTTT
CASSSGLGWPGELFF
>NA|NA|TRBJ2-3|TRBV2
TGTGCCAGCATTGGGGGACAATTCACAGATACGCAGTATTTT
CASIGGQFTDTQYF
>NA|NA|TRBJ1-6|TRBV10-3
TGTGCCATCAGTGAGCACGATAATTCACCCCTCCACTTT
CAISEHDNSPLHF
>NA|few|TRBJ1-1|TRBV2
TGTGCCAGCACTATACCAATGGGGACTGAAGCTTTCTTT
CASTIPMGTEAFF
>TRBD1|NA|TRBJ2-7|TRBV5-5
TGTGCCAGCAGCCCAAGACAGGGGGACTACGAGCAGTACTTC
CASSPRQGDYEQYF
>NA|NA|TRBJ2-3|TRBV11-2
TGTGCCAGCAGCTTAAATCTCGCTGGAGAGAGCACAGATACGCAGTATTTT
CASSLNLAGESTDTQYF
>NA|few|TRBJ2-7|TRBV2
TGTGCCAGCATCACTGTAGGCTACGAGCAGTACTTC
CASITVGYEQYF
>NA|NA|TRBJ1-1|TRBV29-1
TGCAGCGTCCGTGGACAGACGAACACTGAAGCTTTCTTT
CSVRGQTNTEAFF
>NA|many|TRBJ2-2|TRBV5-1
TGCGCCAGCAGCTTGGGCCCGGGATTTGAGACCGGGGAGCTGTTTTTT
CASSLGPGFETGELFF
>TRBD2|NA|TRBJ2-1|TRBV5-1
TGCGCCAGCAGACTAGCGGCCAGCTCCTACAATGAGCAGTTCTTC
CASRLAASSYNEQFF
>NA|NA|TRBJ1-3|TRBV6-5
TGTGCCAGCAGTTTCCCCTCTGGAAACACCATATATTTT
CASSFPSGNTIYF
>TRBD1|NA|TRBJ2-7|TRBV7-9
TGTGCCAGCAGCTCTCGGGACAGGGACGAGCAGTACTTC
CASSSRDRDEQYF
>TRBD2|few|TRBJ2-7|TRBV4-1
TGCGCCAGCAGCCAAGTGGGTGGGAGGGAGACCTACGAGCAGTACTTC
CASSQVGGRETYEQYF
>NA|few|TRBJ2-4|TRBV20-1
TGCAGTGCCTCCGCGGGTCTGAGATCGGGTAGCATTCAGTACTTC
CSASAGLRSGSIQYF
>NA|NA|TRBJ1-2|TRBV12-3/TRBV12-4
TGTGCCAGCAGTTTTAACCAGGGCTATGGCTACACCTTC
CASSFNQGYGYTF
>TRBD1|few|TRBJ1-1|TRBV29-1
TGCAGCGTTGAAGGCAGGGGGCTTACTGAAGCTTTCTTT
CSVEGRGLTEAFF
>TRBD2|NA|TRBJ2-1|TRBV5-1
TGCGCCAGCAGCAACCCTAGCGGGAGGGCCGGGGAGCAGTTCTTC
CASSNPSGRAGEQFF
>NA|NA|TRBJ2-1|TRBV9
TGTGCCAGCAGCGTAGGGATTAGGGGCGAGCAGTTCTTC
CASSVGIRGEQFF
>NA|few|TRBJ1-1|TRBV3-1
TGTGCCAGCAGCCAGCAGGGACAAGCGAACACTGAAGCTTTCTTT
CASSQQGQANTEAFF
>TRBD2|few|TRBJ2-3|TRBV20-1
TGCAGTGCACCCTTTTTGGGACTAGCGGGAGTCACAGATACGCAGTATTTT
CSAPFLGLAGVTDTQYF
>NA|few|TRBJ2-3|TRBV24-1
TGTGCCACCAGTGAACCTAGACAGGTTACAGATACGCAGTATTTT
CATSEPRQVTDTQYF
>TRBD1|NA|TRBJ1-1|TRBV20-1
TGCAGTGCTAGAGAGGGGGGACAGATAAACACTGAAGCTTTCTTT
CSAREGGQINTEAFF
>TRBD1|NA|TRBJ2-1|TRBV20-1
TGCAGTGCTAGACTTCCGGGACAGGGCTACAATGAGCAGTTCTTC
CSARLPGQGYNEQFF